Below, one T cell receptor (beta chain) is given with its context. In the original analysis: For nucleated cells, counts were estimated from reference gene primer amplification. Repertoires were generated with immunoSEQ multiplex PCR, while TCRdb's copy carries only in-frame clones and drops some. V, J and clone size reflect that table, while D and trimming were determined from the DNA. The table lists over 50,000 clones, approximately 86% of them singletons. This sample was taken from a study of blood T cell repertoires in COVID-19. Study information: Samples of COVID-19 (acute and convalescent) were obtained from the United States, Italy and Spain. Nucleic acid was either cDNA or gDNA, and it came from T cells, B-cell-depleted T cells, or PBMCs.

The CDR3 consists of 16 residues. The V and J ends lost 4 bases and 2 bases, in that order; junction bases with no gene match: 9. Germline CDR1 reads LGHDT; CDR2 reads YNNKEL (reference sequence). The V gene is TRBV3-1 (or the pseudogene TRBV3-2), the J gene TRBJ2-3, with 7 bases identical to TRBD1. The sample taken for sequencing was peripheral blood. This TCR was recovered from a man in his sixties or seventies with acute or convalescent COVID-19. CDR3 coding DNA: TGTGCCAGCAGCCTCATGACAGGGAGATTCACAGATACGCAGTATTTT. This translates into CASSLMTGRFTDTQYF.